The T cell receptor beta chain described here comes from a study of OX40 agonist ivuxolimab in advanced cancers. Study details: Hepatocellular carcinoma, melanoma, renal cell or head and neck cancer occurred in dose-escalation patients. A mean age of about 56 years, range roughly 23 to 79, was recorded, and approximately 80% were male.

The CDR3 length is 12 residues. Germline CDR1 reads SEHNR; CDR2 reads FQNEAQ (reference sequence). Deletions cut 5 bases from V and 4 bases from J, with 9 bases between. The data were produced by immunoSEQ multiplex PCR, yet TCRdb's version contains in-frame clones alone and is incomplete. The repertoire holds 60,000 to 80,000 clones, 70% to 85% seen once, with around 1.5% in the top ten. Study-wide results and limits: The study observed clonal expansion of CD4+ and CD8+ blood T cells by week 6 at 0.1 to 3.0 mg/kg.

Blood sampling took place at baseline, cycle 4 day 1, and cycle 7 day 1. Turning to this clone: What it binds is not known.

This clonotype was obtained from an adult with an advanced solid tumor such as melanoma, head and neck, liver or kidney cancer. The sample here was CD4+ or CD8+ T cells sorted from blood, taken in a trial of the OX40 agonist ivuxolimab. The rearrangement joins TRBV7-9 to TRBJ2-7, with D unresolved. This CDR3 is CASSPDRYEQYF. For the CDR3, the DNA is TGTGCCAGCAGCCCTGACCGTTACGAGCAGTACTTC. Filled out from reference TRBV7-9 and TRBJ2-7, the complete variable domain reads DTGVSQNPRHKITKRGQNVTFRCDPISEHNRLYWYRQTLGQGPEFLTYFQNEAQLEKSRLLSDRFSAERPKGSFSTLEIQRTEQGDSAMYLCASSPDRYEQYFGPGTRLTVT.